Each of the 3 T cell receptor beta chains below was sequenced from the same sample in a study of blood T cell repertoires in COVID-19. The data were produced by immunoSEQ multiplex PCR, yet TCRdb's version contains in-frame clones alone and is incomplete. Found here are 150,000 or so clones, around 91% of them singletons; the top ten hold roughly 12%. What was sequenced was peripheral blood. The receptors here all came from a man between 18 and 29 years old with COVID-19, enrolled during active disease.

The chain joins TRBV5-6 to TRBJ1-6, with 9 bases fitting TRBD1. With V trimmed by 2 bases and J by 7 bases, 1 base remained unmatched. This CDR3 has 14 residues. The germline V gene has CDR1 SGHDT and CDR2 YYEEEE. CDR3 loop: CASSFGTGNSPLHF. In DNA, the CDR3 is TGTGCCAGCAGCTTTGGGACAGGGAATTCACCCCTCCACTTT.

V is TRBV7-8 and J is TRBJ2-1; D perhaps matches TRBD2 (6 bases). Germline assignment: CDR1 SGHVS and CDR2 FQNEAQ. The V end was cut by 5 bases, the J end by 7 bases, with 9 bases between. The CDR3 consists of 12 residues. CDR3 nucleotide sequence: TGTGCCAGCAGCAGGGACTGGAATGAGCAGTTCTTC. Protein sequence: CASSRDWNEQFF.

The chain is built from TRBV9 and TRBJ2-3; 8 bases fit TRBD1. J gave up 0 bases and V 3 bases, and 3 bases lay outside the gene matches. This CDR3 is 15 amino acids long. Per the germline V gene, CDR1 is SGDLS and CDR2 is YYNGEE. CDR3 DNA sequence: TGTGCCAGCAGCGCGGGACAGGTTAGCACAGATACGCAGTATTTT. Its translation is CASSAGQVSTDTQYF.